A selection of T cell receptor beta chains follows, all from one sample in a study of metastatic and nonmetastatic thyroid tumors. Through MiXCR, TCRdb re-clonotyped the PCR reads. The table includes 50,000 or so clones, roughly 18% detected once. The sample taken for sequencing was blood. The receptors were gathered from a female donor with papillary thyroid cancer or a benign thyroid nodule (not recorded which). Some clones in this sample may be carry-over from other donors' samples. Each CDR3 is given with its conserved first and last residue. The order of the fields is D gene, V gene, clone size, J gene, CDR3 DNA, CDR3 protein. The D gene is left open where the match is weak. Size is omitted from some rows. Given values are once, few, many or a class for expanded clones.

.	TRBV4-1	.	TRBJ1-1	TGCGCCAGCAGCTCACCTACCAGGGAAACTGAAGCTTTCTTT	CASSSPTRETEAFF
.	TRBV20-1	once	TRBJ2-6	TGCAGTTCCCAAAGGGGTGGTGCCAACGTCCTGACTTTC	CSSQRGGANVLTF
TRBD2	TRBV20-1	many	TRBJ2-5	TGCAGTGCTAGGCGATTGATCTACTCAGCGGGAATTCAAGAGACCCAGTACTTC	CSARRLIYSAGIQETQYF
TRBD1	TRBV6-1	many	TRBJ2-7	TGTGCCAGCATCCCTAGGACAGGGGGCTCATACGAGCAGTACTTC	CASIPRTGGSYEQYF
TRBD2	TRBV29-1	many	TRBJ2-5	TGCAGCGCTTCAGCGGGAGGAGAGACCCAGTACTTC	CSASAGGETQYF
.	TRBV28	many	TRBJ2-7	TGTGCCAGCATCGAGCAGGGTAACATCCACGAGCAGTACTTC	CASIEQGNIHEQYF
.	TRBV7-8	.	TRBJ1-3	TGTGCCAGCAGCTTAGATTTGCTAGGGGAGAAAAGAAACACCATATATTTT	CASSLDLLGEKRNTIYF
.	TRBV4-2	many	TRBJ1-5	TGTGCCAGCAGCCAAGAGGGAAGGGCCAATCAGCCCCAGCATTTT	CASSQEGRANQPQHF
TRBD1	TRBV28	.	TRBJ1-5	TGTGCCAGCCTCACCAGGGACAGGGGAAGTAATCAGCCCCAGCATTTT	CASLTRDRGSNQPQHF
TRBD2	TRBV19	many	TRBJ2-1	TGTGCCAGTAGTCCGGGACTAGTTCTTGTCAATGAGCAGTTCTTC	CASSPGLVLVNEQFF
.	TRBV11-2	.	TRBJ2-1	TGTGCCAGCAGCCGACAAACCGGGACTGGGGCCAATGAGCAGTTCTTC	CASSRQTGTGANEQFF
.	TRBV20-1	.	TRBJ1-2	TGCAGTGCTATAACTCAGGGGAACTATGGCTACACCTTC	CSAITQGNYGYTF
.	TRBV6-1	few	TRBJ1-2	TGTGCCAGCAGTGAAGCGCTTGCTGCGTCGGGCTATGGCTACACCTTC	CASSEALAASGYGYTF
.	TRBV28	many	TRBJ2-7	TGTGCCAGCAGTTTATACCTCCGGGCCAAGGGGTCTTACGAGCAGTACTTC	CASSLYLRAKGSYEQYF
.	TRBV7-2	many	TRBJ1-2	TGTGCCAGCAGCTTAGGGGGTGGGACGAATGGCTACACCTTC	CASSLGGGTNGYTF
.	TRBV6-1	few	TRBJ2-2	TGTGCCAGCAGGTGGACTATCTGGAGCACCGGGGAGCTGTTTTTT	CASRWTIWSTGELFF
.	TRBV20-1	many	TRBJ2-7	TGCAGTGCTCAGTACTACGAGCAGTACTTC	CSAQYYEQYF
.	TRBV28	many	TRBJ1-1	TGTGCCAGCAGTCGACTGTCCATGAACACTGAAGCTTTCTTT	CASSRLSMNTEAFF
TRBD1	TRBV7-2	.	TRBJ2-7	TGTGCCAGCAACCCCAGGGGGCGCCACGAGCAGTACTTC	CASNPRGRHEQYF
.	TRBV7-2	many	TRBJ2-7	TGTGCCAGCAGCCTTACGTGGGAGTCCTACGAGCAGTACTTC	CASSLTWESYEQYF
.	TRBV6-1	.	TRBJ1-5	TGTGCCAGCAGTGAAGACCCGGATAGCAATCAGCCCCAGCATTTT	CASSEDPDSNQPQHF
.	TRBV28	many	TRBJ1-5	TGTGCCAGCAATCTCATCCGGGACACCGCATCGGAGCCCCAGCATTTT	CASNLIRDTASEPQHF
.	TRBV6-1	few	TRBJ1-1	TGTCCCAGCAGTGAAGTAGTAAGGGAAACTGGGCGAGCTTTCTTT	CPSSEVVRETGRAFF
TRBD2	TRBV20-1	.	TRBJ2-1	TGCAGTGATAGAGATTCGGGACTAGCACCGGTAAATTCGTTCTTC	CSDRDSGLAPVNSFF
.	TRBV5-6	.	TRBJ1-2	TGTGCCAGCAGCGCCTTTCGGCAGGGACTCTATGGCTACACCTTC	CASSAFRQGLYGYTF
.	TRBV11-1	.	TRBJ1-6	TGTGCCAGCAGCCCAATAAGTCCGGGTAATAATTCACCACTGCACTTT	CASSPISPGNNSPLHF
.	TRBV18	many	TRBJ2-7	TGTGCCAGCTCACCTAGTGGGACGGCGGAGCAGTACTTC	CASSPSGTAEQYF
TRBD2	TRBV11-2	.	TRBJ2-3	TGTGCCAGCACCCCGGGACTAGGAGTCTTCACAGATACGCAGTATTTT	CASTPGLGVFTDTQYF
.	TRBV2	few	TRBJ1-3	TGTGCCAGCAGTGAACAACAGCTTGCTGGAAACACCATATATTTT	CASSEQQLAGNTIYF
TRBD2	TRBV5-4	many	TRBJ2-1	TGTGCCAGCAGCGCGGGACTAGCGGGCCACAATGAGCAGTTCTTC	CASSAGLAGHNEQFF
TRBD1	TRBV24-1	many	TRBJ2-6	TGTGCCACCAGTGGGTCAGGGGGCAAGCGCAACGTCCTGACTTTC	CATSGSGGKRNVLTF
.	TRBV20-1	.	TRBJ1-2	TGCAGTGCTAGAGTTGACAGTTTAATCTATGGCTACACCTTC	CSARVDSLIYGYTF
TRBD1	TRBV30	many	TRBJ2-1	TGTGCCTGGAGTGTAGGGACAGGGGGCGATGAGCAGTTCTTC	CAWSVGTGGDEQFF
.	TRBV20-1	many	TRBJ2-1	TGCAGTGCTAGAGACGCAGGAGATTACAATGAGCAGTTCTTC	CSARDAGDYNEQFF
.	TRBV25-1	.	TRBJ2-2	TGTGCCAGCAGGGGTGCCGGGACAACTAACGGGGAGCTGTTTTTT	CASRGAGTTNGELFF
.	TRBV19	many	TRBJ1-5	TGTGCCAGTAGCGGTACAGGGTATAGCAATCAGCCCCAGCATTTT	CASSGTGYSNQPQHF
TRBD1	TRBV28	many	TRBJ2-5	TGTGCCAGCAGTTTTATCAGGGGGCGCGAGACCCAGTACTTC	CASSFIRGRETQYF
TRBD2	TRBV20-1	once	TRBJ2-1	TGCAGTGCTAATGGAATAGCGGGAAGCGATGAGCAGTTCTTC	CSANGIAGSDEQFF
TRBD1	TRBV28	.	TRBJ2-7	TGTGCCAGCAGCTGGGGACAGGGCTCCTACGAGCAGTACTTC	CASSWGQGSYEQYF
.	TRBV30	many	TRBJ2-2	TGTGCCTGGAGTGGGGGAGCCGGGGAGCTGTTTTTT	CAWSGGAGELFF
TRBD1	TRBV20-1	.	TRBJ2-3	TGCAGTGCTAACGGGGACAGAATTTTTATAACAGATACGCAGTATTTT	CSANGDRIFITDTQYF
.	TRBV4-1	.	TRBJ1-5	TGCGCCAGCAGCCAGGTGCCAGGGGATAGCAATCAGCCCCAGCATTTT	CASSQVPGDSNQPQHF
.	TRBV11-3	many	TRBJ2-2	TGTGCCAGCAGATCCGGACAGAACACCGGGGAGCTGTTTTTT	CASRSGQNTGELFF
.	TRBV6-1	.	TRBJ2-7	TGTGCCAGCGAGAGGACTTCCACATCCTACGAGCAGTACTTC	CASERTSTSYEQYF
.	TRBV6-1	medium-sized	TRBJ1-3	TGTGCCAGCAGCCAGGGTTTTTCAGGAAACACCATATATTTT	CASSQGFSGNTIYF
TRBD1	TRBV2	many	TRBJ1-2	TGTGCCAGCAGCCTTGGGACAGTAGGCGGCTACACCTTC	CASSLGTVGGYTF
TRBD2	TRBV20-1	.	TRBJ2-5	TGCAGTGCTATTTCCCCCCTAGCGGGAGGAACGGAGACCCAGTACTTC	CSAISPLAGGTETQYF
.	TRBV29-1	many	TRBJ1-2	TGCAGCGTTGGTGGCTACACCTTC	CSVGGYTF
.	TRBV5-6	many	TRBJ2-7	TGTGCCAGCAGCTTAGGGCCAGTCGAGCAGTACTTC	CASSLGPVEQYF
.	TRBV5-5	many	TRBJ2-5	TGTGCCAGCAGCACCTCTGGGGGCGTAGAGACCCAGTACTTC	CASSTSGGVETQYF
TRBD2	TRBV15	many	TRBJ2-5	TGTGCCACCAGCAGAGCCCTAGCGGGACAAGAGACCCAGTACTTC	CATSRALAGQETQYF
TRBD2	TRBV27	.	TRBJ2-2	TGTGCCAGCAGTTTATCCCGACTAGCTGGAGTCGGGGAGCTGTTTTTT	CASSLSRLAGVGELFF
.	TRBV27	few	TRBJ2-1	TGTGCCAGCAGATCCCTAGGTCGGGCGCTTTACAATGAGCAGTTCTTC	CASRSLGRALYNEQFF
.	TRBV20-1	.	TRBJ1-1	TGTAGTGCTAGAGATGGAGACAGACAACACACTGAAGCTTTCTTT	CSARDGDRQHTEAFF
TRBD1	TRBV28	.	TRBJ1-2	TGTGCCAGCAGTTTAATCATTATGGACGGACAGGTCTATGGATACACCTTC	CASSLIIMDGQVYGYTF
.	TRBV24-1	many	TRBJ1-5	TGTGCCACCAGTGATAGTGGGAGGGATCAGCCCCAGCATTTT	CATSDSGRDQPQHF
.	TRBV18	many	TRBJ2-1	TGTGCCAGCTCAAAGGAGGACTCTGAGCAGTTCTTC	CASSKEDSEQFF
.	TRBV3-1	.	TRBJ2-7	TGTGCCAGCAGCCAAGCAGCGGGTCCATCCTACGAGAAGTACTTC	CASSQAAGPSYEKYF